These T cell receptor beta chains were read from a single sample in a study of response to subunit inactivated influenza vaccine. TCRdb reprocessed the RT-PCR reads with MiXCR, giving one entry per CDR3 protein. The sample gives around 650,000 distinct CDR3 sequences, about a sixth of which show up once; about 9.9% is in the top ten. The sample was PBMCs from blood, taken about 12 days after vaccination. The receptor source for this set is a man aged 50-60 years who received an inactivated influenza vaccine. The CDR3 runs from the conserved cysteine through the conserved F or W. Each record gives: V gene, clone size, J gene, D gene, CDR3 DNA, CDR3 protein. The D gene is left open where the match is weak. Clone size is stated in some rows and not others, as once, few, many or a class when expanded.

TRBV20-1,few,TRBJ2-5,-,TGCAGTGCCCTGGAGATGGAGACCCAGTACTTC,CSALEMETQYF
TRBV2,-,TRBJ2-7,-,TGTGCCAGCAGTGAATTCACTAGTGCCCTCGAGCAGTACTTC,CASSEFTSALEQYF
TRBV7-2,few,TRBJ1-1,-,TGTGCCAGCAGCCCCAATCAGAACACTGAAGCTTTCTTT,CASSPNQNTEAFF
TRBV7-9,few,TRBJ2-3,TRBD2,TGTGCCAGCAGCCGTAGCGGGAGCTCAGATACGCAGTATTTT,CASSRSGSSDTQYF
TRBV19,-,TRBJ1-5,TRBD1,TGTGCCAGTAGCCAAGGACAGGGTGGTCAGCCCCAGCATTTT,CASSQGQGGQPQHF
TRBV5-1,-,TRBJ2-1,-,TGCGCCAGCGAGAATGGACGACAGGTCAGCTCCTACAATGAGCAGTTCTTC,CASENGRQVSSYNEQFF
TRBV7-2,-,TRBJ1-2,-,TGTGCCAGCAGCTTTAAGGGACCGGGCTACACCTTC,CASSFKGPGYTF
TRBV6-1,-,TRBJ1-3,-,TGTGCCAGCAGGAATCTCTCTGGAAACACCATATATTTT,CASRNLSGNTIYF
TRBV12-3/TRBV12-4,-,TRBJ1-2,-,TGTGCCAGCAGTTTGGGTCACGGGGTCACCTTC,CASSLGHGVTF
TRBV11-1,-,TRBJ2-7,-,TGTGCCAGCAGCCTACGGTCGGTCCCCGGCAACGATCGGGACTACGAGCAGTACTTC,CASSLRSVPGNDRDYEQYF
TRBV18,few,TRBJ2-1,-,TGTGCCAGCTCACCACCGTTCACAGGGGAGGGGATGAGTAATGAGCAGTTCTTC,CASSPPFTGEGMSNEQFF
TRBV10-2,-,TRBJ2-1,-,TGCGCCAGCAGTGAGTTCTCGGGCAGGGGTACTGAGCAGTTCTTC,CASSEFSGRGTEQFF
TRBV28,-,TRBJ2-4,-,TGTGCCAGCACAGTAGGAGCCAAAAACATTCAGTACTTC,CASTVGAKNIQYF
TRBV24-1,few,TRBJ2-3,-,TGTGCCACCAGTGATTTGCAACCAGCGACCACAGATACGCAGTATTTT,CATSDLQPATTDTQYF
TRBV11-2,many,TRBJ1-6,-,TGTGCCAGCAGCTTAGATTCGTTGAGCTCCTATAATTCACCCCTCCACTTT,CASSLDSLSSYNSPLHF
TRBV15,few,TRBJ2-5,-,TGTGCCACCAGCAGAGATTTAGGGGGGGAGACCCAGTACTTC,CATSRDLGGETQYF
TRBV6-5,-,TRBJ1-5,-,TGTGCCAGCAGCCGCAGGGGTCAGCCCCAGCATTTT,CASSRRGQPQHF
TRBV27,few,TRBJ2-1,TRBD2,TGTGCCAGCAGTTTATCTAGCGGGAGATACAATGAGCAGTTCTTC,CASSLSSGRYNEQFF
TRBV6-5,few,TRBJ2-3,TRBD2,TGTGCCAGCAGTTACTCCTTTCCGGGAGGGACAGATACGCAGTATTTT,CASSYSFPGGTDTQYF
TRBV11-2,-,TRBJ2-5,TRBD2,TGTGCCAGCAGCTTAGAGGGACTAGCGGGGGGGCCCCGGGAGACCCAGTACTTC,CASSLEGLAGGPRETQYF
TRBV5-8,few,TRBJ1-5,TRBD1,TGTGCCAGCAGCTTGGGGACAGGGTTATCGGGGCAGCCCCAGCATTTT,CASSLGTGLSGQPQHF
TRBV6-1,many,TRBJ2-7,TRBD1,TGTGCCAGCAGTCAGACAGGGGCAGACGAGCAGTACTTC,CASSQTGADEQYF
TRBV20-1,-,TRBJ2-3,-,TGCAGTGCACGGGCCCCCGGGAGCACAGATACGCAGTATTTT,CSARAPGSTDTQYF
TRBV7-2,-,TRBJ2-7,TRBD1,TGTGCCAGCAGCTTAGTGTGGACAGGGGGAGGCGAGCAGTACTTC,CASSLVWTGGGEQYF
TRBV2,-,TRBJ1-1,-,TGTGCCAGCAGTGAATTCCAGGGGAACACTGAAGCTTTCTTT,CASSEFQGNTEAFF
TRBV11-3,-,TRBJ1-4,-,TGTGCCAGCAGCTCTTTCCGGGCGCCTAGGGAAAAACTGTTTTTT,CASSSFRAPREKLFF
TRBV11-2,-,TRBJ2-1,TRBD2,TGTGCCAGCAGCTTCGTTAGCGGGGCGCCCCAGGGGCAGTTCTTC,CASSFVSGAPQGQFF
TRBV12-3/TRBV12-4,few,TRBJ2-1,TRBD2,TGTGCCAGCAGTTCCACCGGGACTAGTTACAATGAGCAGTTCTTC,CASSSTGTSYNEQFF
TRBV5-1,few,TRBJ2-3,TRBD2,TGCGCCAGCAGGTGGCCTAGCGGGGAGACAGATACGCAGTATTTT,CASRWPSGETDTQYF
TRBV11-1,-,TRBJ2-1,-,TGTGCCAGCAGCCCTTTCAGACTGGTCTCCTACAATGAGCAGTTCTTC,CASSPFRLVSYNEQFF
TRBV12-3/TRBV12-4,many,TRBJ2-6,-,TGTGCCAGCACAGGGGCTGCTGGGGCCAACGTCCTGACTTTC,CASTGAAGANVLTF
TRBV5-1,-,TRBJ2-7,-,TGCGCCAGCCCTTCCTACGAGCAGTACTTC,CASPSYEQYF
TRBV7-2,-,TRBJ2-1,-,TGTGCCAGCAGCTTAGGGGGTTGGGGTGGTGAGCAGTTCTTC,CASSLGGWGGEQFF
TRBV20-1,few,TRBJ2-1,-,TGCAGTGCTAGGAGAAACAATGAGCAGTTCTTC,CSARRNNEQFF
TRBV9,few,TRBJ1-2,-,TGTGCCAGCAGCGTAGACGGCGACAGGTATCAAAATGGCTACACCTTC,CASSVDGDRYQNGYTF
TRBV7-2,many,TRBJ1-5,-,TGTGCCAGCAGCTTAGGGGGTGGGAGCAATCAGCCCCAGCATTTT,CASSLGGGSNQPQHF
TRBV20-1,-,TRBJ2-7,-,TGCAGTGCTAAACCGGGCCCTTCCTACGAGCAGTACTTC,CSAKPGPSYEQYF
TRBV6-5,many,TRBJ2-3,TRBD2,TGTGCCAGCAGTTCCAGCGGGGTTAGCACAGATACGCAGTATTTT,CASSSSGVSTDTQYF
TRBV12-3/TRBV12-4,few,TRBJ2-7,-,TGTGCCAGCCTTTTAACAGGGCAGAACGAGCAGTACTTC,CASLLTGQNEQYF
TRBV7-2,-,TRBJ1-4,TRBD1,TGTGCCAGCAGCTCTCAGGGGGTCTGGGAAAAACTGTTTTTT,CASSSQGVWEKLFF
TRBV9,-,TRBJ2-7,-,TGTGCCAGCAGCGTAGCTTCGGGGAACGAGCAGTACTTC,CASSVASGNEQYF
TRBV6-5,few,TRBJ1-1,-,TGTGCCAGCAGTTTTCTCGGCGAGGCCAACACTGAAGCTTTCTTT,CASSFLGEANTEAFF
TRBV5-6,few,TRBJ2-7,TRBD1,TGTGCCAGCAGATCCCGGGACAGGATCCCCTACGAGCAGTACTTC,CASRSRDRIPYEQYF
TRBV20-1,few,TRBJ2-5,-,TGCAGTGCTAGAGCTCTGGACTGGCGAGAGACCCAGTACTTC,CSARALDWRETQYF
TRBV25-1,-,TRBJ1-1,-,TGTGCCAGCACCCCAGGCTGGCTGAACACTGAAGCTTTCTTT,CASTPGWLNTEAFF
TRBV3-1,few,TRBJ1-4,TRBD1,TGTGCCAGCAGCAGGGGACAGGGGTCGGGAAAACTGTTTTTT,CASSRGQGSGKLFF
TRBV7-2,few,TRBJ2-7,-,TGTGCCAGCAGCTCCCTAACGGTCAGGGCCTACGAGCAGTACTTC,CASSSLTVRAYEQYF
TRBV21-1,-,TRBJ2-2,-,TGTGCCAGCAGCAAGACTAGCGGGAGTAAGGAGGAGCTGTTTTTT,CASSKTSGSKEELFF
TRBV11-2,few,TRBJ2-2,-,TGTGCCAGCAGCCCCGACAGGTCCAAGAGGGAGCTGTTTTTT,CASSPDRSKRELFF
TRBV7-3,-,TRBJ2-7,TRBD2,TGTGCCAGCAGCTTACGTGGTATGATAGCGGGACCCTACGAGCAGTACTTC,CASSLRGMIAGPYEQYF
TRBV20-1,few,TRBJ2-1,-,TGCAGTGCTAGAGGCGGTACACCTTACAATGAGCAGTTCTTC,CSARGGTPYNEQFF
TRBV20-1,few,TRBJ1-1,-,TGCAGTGCCCCGACCTACAACACTGAAGCTTTCTTT,CSAPTYNTEAFF
TRBV20-1,-,TRBJ2-1,TRBD2,TGCAGTGCGAGAAGCGGGAGGGACCTCAGGGGGAATGAGCAGTTCTTC,CSARSGRDLRGNEQFF